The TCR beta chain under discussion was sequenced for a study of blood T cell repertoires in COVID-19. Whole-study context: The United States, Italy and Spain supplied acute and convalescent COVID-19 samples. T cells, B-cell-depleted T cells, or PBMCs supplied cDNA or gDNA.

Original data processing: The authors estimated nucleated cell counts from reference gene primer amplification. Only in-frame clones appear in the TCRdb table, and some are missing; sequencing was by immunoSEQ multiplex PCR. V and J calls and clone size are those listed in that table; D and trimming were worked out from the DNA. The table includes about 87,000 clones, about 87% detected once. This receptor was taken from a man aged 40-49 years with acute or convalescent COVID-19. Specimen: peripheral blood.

DNA of the CDR3: TGCGCCAGCACGTTGGGGGCAGAGAATTCACCCCTCCACTTT. As protein: CASTLGAENSPLHF. The chain carries TRBV5-1 and TRBJ1-6, with D perhaps matching TRBD1 (6 bases). V dropped 6 bases and J dropped 7 bases, with 14 bases sitting between them. Germline V gives CDR1 SGHRS, CDR2 YFSETQ. The CDR3 runs 14 residues.